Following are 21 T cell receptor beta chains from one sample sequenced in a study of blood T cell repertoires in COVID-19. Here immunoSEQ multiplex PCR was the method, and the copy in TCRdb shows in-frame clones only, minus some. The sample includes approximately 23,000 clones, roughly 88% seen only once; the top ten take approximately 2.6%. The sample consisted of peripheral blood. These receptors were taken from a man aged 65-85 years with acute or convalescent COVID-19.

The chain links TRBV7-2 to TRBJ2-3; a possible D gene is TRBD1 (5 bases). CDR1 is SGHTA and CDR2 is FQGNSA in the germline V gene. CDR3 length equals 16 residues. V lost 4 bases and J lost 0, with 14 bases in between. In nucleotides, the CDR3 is TGTGCCAGCAGCTCACCCCGGACACCCAGCACAGATACGCAGTATTTT. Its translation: CASSSPRTPSTDTQYF.

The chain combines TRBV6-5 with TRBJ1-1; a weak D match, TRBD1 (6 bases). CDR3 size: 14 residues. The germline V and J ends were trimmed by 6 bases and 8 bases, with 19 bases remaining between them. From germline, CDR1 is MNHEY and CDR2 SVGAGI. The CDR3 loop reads CASSKRGGQGEAFF. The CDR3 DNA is TGTGCCAGCAGCAAACGGGGGGGGCAAGGGGAAGCTTTCTTT.

The CDR3 sequence: CASSASPGTGELFF. As DNA, the CDR3 is TGTGCCAGTTCGGCTTCCCCGGGCACCGGGGAGCTGTTTTTT. The chain employs TRBV6-4 and TRBJ2-2; D is unclear. Trimming removed 9 bases from V and 4 bases from J, with 15 bases in between. Germline values: CDR1 MRHNA, CDR2 SNTAGT. The CDR3 sequence is 14 residues long.

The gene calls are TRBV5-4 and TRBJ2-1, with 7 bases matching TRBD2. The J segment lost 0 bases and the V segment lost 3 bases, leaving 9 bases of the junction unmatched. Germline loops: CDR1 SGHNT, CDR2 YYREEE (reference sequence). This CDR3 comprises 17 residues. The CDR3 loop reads CASSSASSGHSYNEQFF. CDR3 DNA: TGTGCCAGCAGCTCGGCCTCTAGCGGTCACTCCTACAATGAGCAGTTCTTC.

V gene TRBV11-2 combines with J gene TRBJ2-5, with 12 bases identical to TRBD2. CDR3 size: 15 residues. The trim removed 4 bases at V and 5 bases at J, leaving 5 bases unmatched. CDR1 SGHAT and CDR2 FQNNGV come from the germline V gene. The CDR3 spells CASSSLAGGHETQYF. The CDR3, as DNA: TGTGCCAGCAGCTCCCTAGCGGGGGGGCACGAGACCCAGTACTTC.

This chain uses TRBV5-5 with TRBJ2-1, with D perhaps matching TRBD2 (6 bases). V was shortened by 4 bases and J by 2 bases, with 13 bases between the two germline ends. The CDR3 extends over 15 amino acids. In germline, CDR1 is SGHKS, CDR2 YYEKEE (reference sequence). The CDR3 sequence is CASSPVGSTYNEQFF. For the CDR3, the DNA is TGTGCCAGCAGCCCCGTCGGGAGTACCTACAATGAGCAGTTCTTC.

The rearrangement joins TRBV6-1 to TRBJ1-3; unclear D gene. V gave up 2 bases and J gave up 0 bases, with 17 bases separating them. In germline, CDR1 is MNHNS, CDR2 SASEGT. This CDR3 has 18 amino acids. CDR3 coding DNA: TGTGCCAGCAGTGAAAAGCTAATAAAAATTAGCTCTGGAAACACCATATATTTT. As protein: CASSEKLIKISSGNTIYF.

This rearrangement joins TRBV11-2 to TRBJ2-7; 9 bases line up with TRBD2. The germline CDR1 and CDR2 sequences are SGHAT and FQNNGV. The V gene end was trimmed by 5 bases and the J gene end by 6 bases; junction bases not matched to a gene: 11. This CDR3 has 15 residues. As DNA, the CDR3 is TGTGCCAGCAGCACCAATAGCGGGGGCCCCATCGAGCAGTACTTC. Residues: CASSTNSGGPIEQYF.

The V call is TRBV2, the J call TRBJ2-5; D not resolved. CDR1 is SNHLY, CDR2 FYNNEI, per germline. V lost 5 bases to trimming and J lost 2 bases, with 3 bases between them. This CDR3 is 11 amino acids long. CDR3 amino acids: CASSSQETQYF. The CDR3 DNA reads TGTGCCAGCAGTTCACAAGAGACCCAGTACTTC.

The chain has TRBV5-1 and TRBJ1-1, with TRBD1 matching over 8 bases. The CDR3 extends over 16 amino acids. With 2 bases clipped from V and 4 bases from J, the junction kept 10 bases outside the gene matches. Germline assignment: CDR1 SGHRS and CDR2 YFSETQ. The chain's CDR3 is CASSLTGGRESTEAFF. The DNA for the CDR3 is TGCGCCAGCAGCTTAACAGGGGGACGAGAGAGCACTGAAGCTTTCTTT.

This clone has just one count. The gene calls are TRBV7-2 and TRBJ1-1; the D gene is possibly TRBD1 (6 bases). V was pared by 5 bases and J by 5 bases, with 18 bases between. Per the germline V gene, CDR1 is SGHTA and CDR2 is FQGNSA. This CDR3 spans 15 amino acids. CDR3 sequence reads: CASSPAGGLVTEAFF. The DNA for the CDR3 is TGTGCCAGCAGCCCCGCGGGGGGCTTAGTTACTGAAGCTTTCTTT.

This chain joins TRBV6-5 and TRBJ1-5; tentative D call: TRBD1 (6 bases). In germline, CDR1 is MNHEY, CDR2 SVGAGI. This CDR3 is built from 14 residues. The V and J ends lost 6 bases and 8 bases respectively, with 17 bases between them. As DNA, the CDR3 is TGTGCCAGCAGCCAACGGGGGGGGCCGGAGCCCCAGCATTTT. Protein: CASSQRGGPEPQHF.

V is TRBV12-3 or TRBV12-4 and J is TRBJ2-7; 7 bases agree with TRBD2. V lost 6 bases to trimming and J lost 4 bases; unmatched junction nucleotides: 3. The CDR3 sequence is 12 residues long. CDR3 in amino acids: CASSLADYEQYF. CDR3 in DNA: TGTGCCAGCAGCCTAGCGGATTACGAGCAGTACTTC.

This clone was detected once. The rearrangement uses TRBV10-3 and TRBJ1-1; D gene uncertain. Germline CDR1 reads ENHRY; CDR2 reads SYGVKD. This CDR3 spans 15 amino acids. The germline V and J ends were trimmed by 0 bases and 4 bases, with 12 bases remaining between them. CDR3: CAISESVDVGTEAFF. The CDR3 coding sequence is TGTGCCATCAGTGAGTCCGTAGATGTCGGCACTGAAGCTTTCTTT.

CDR3 DNA: TGCGCCAGCAGCCAAGGTCCCAGCTCCTACAATGAGCAGTTCTTC. Its translation is CASSQGPSSYNEQFF. The V gene is TRBV4-1, the J gene TRBJ2-1; no clear D. This CDR3 has 15 amino acids. Trimming shortened V by 1 base and J by 0 bases, and 7 bases separated the two germline ends. Germline CDR1 and CDR2: MGHRA and YSYEKL.

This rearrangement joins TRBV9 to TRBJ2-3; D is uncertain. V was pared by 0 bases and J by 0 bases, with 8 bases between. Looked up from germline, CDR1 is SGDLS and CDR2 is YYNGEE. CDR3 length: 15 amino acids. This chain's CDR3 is CASSVDPESTDTQYF. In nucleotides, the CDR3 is TGTGCCAGCAGCGTAGATCCGGAGAGCACAGATACGCAGTATTTT.

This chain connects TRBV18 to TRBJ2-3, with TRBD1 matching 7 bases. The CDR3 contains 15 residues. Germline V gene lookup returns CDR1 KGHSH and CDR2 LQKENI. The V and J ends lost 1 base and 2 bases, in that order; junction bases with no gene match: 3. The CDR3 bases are TGTGCCAGCTCACCACAGGGGGCGAACACAGATACGCAGTATTTT. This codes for CASSPQGANTDTQYF.

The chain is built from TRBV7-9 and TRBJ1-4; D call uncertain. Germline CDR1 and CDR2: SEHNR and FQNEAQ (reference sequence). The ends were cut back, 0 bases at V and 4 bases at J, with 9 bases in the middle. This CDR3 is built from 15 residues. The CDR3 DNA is TGTGCCAGCAGCTTAGCCGGGAACCTTAATGAAAAACTGTTTTTT. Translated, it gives CASSLAGNLNEKLFF. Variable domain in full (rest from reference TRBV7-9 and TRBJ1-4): DTGVSQNPRHKITKRGQNVTFRCDPISEHNRLYWYRQTLGQGPEFLTYFQNEAQLEKSRLLSDRFSAERPKGSFSTLEIQRTEQGDSAMYLCASSLAGNLNEKLFFGSGTQLSVL.

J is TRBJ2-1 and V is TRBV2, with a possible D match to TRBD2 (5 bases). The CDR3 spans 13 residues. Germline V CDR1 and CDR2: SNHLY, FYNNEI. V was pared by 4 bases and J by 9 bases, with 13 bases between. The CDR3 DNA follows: TGTGCCAGCAGTGCAGGACTTAGTAGTGAGCAGTTCTTC. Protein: CASSAGLSSEQFF.

The CDR3 sequence is CASSQDEGTGFSPLHF. In DNA, the CDR3 is TGTGCCAGCAGCCAAGATGAGGGGACAGGGTTTTCACCCCTCCACTTT. This sequence joins TRBV14 and TRBJ1-6; TRBD1 matches 9 bases. V was clipped by 0 bases and J by 9 bases; unmatched bases: 6. The CDR3 sequence is 16 residues long. The V gene's germline CDR1 is SGHDN and CDR2 FVKESK.

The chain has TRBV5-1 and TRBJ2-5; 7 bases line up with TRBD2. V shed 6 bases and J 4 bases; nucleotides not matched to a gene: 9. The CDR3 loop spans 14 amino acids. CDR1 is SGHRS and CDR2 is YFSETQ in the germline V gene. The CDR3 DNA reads TGCGCCAGCACCTCCGGGGGGTCGGGAGAGACCCAGTACTTC. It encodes CASTSGGSGETQYF.